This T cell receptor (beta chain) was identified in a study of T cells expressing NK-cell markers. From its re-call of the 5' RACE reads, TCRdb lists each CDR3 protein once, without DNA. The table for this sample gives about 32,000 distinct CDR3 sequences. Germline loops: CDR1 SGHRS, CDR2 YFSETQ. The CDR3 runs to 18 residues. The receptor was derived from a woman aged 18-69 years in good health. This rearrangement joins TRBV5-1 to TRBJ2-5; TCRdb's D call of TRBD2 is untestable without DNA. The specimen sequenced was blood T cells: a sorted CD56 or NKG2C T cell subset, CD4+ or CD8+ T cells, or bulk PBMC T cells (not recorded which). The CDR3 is CASSLGAYVAGGRETQYF.